The present entry profiles one T cell receptor beta chain with its context. The assay was immunoSEQ multiplex PCR, and TCRdb's table has in-frame clones only and misses some. The sample lists about 77,000 clones, 75% to 90% occurring once. Trimming took off 5 bases at V and 1 base at J, with 20 bases between the two ends. Germline V CDR1 and CDR2: SNHLY, FYNNEI. The CDR3 consists of 17 residues. The data were obtained in a study of T cell changes during pregnancy in multiple sclerosis. The sequenced sample was peripheral blood, obtained before pregnancy. The rearrangement uses TRBV2 and TRBJ1-1; TRBD1 might be the D (6 bases). The sequence was obtained from a female donor with multiple sclerosis, enrolled in a pregnancy study. The CDR3 is CASSRLGVGASNTEAFF. DNA for the CDR3: TGTGCCAGCAGTCGGTTGGGCGTGGGGGCTTCGAACACTGAAGCTTTCTTT.